Following are 17 T cell receptor beta chains from one sample sequenced in a study of T cells in Graves' hyperthyroidism and ophthalmopathy. RNA transcripts yielded amplified TCR beta CDR3 regions. In the first-round RT-PCR of the TCR CDR3, the HTBI primer set was used. TCRdb itself ran the multiplex PCR reads through MiXCR, one entry per CDR3 protein. Among over 450,000 distinct CDR3 sequences, about 15% were seen once, and the ten largest hold around 17%. The sample comprised blood. Receptor source: a woman under 30 with Graves' hyperthyroidism.

A word on this clonotype: The germline gene is not matched at one end of the junction; a read error may be the cause. This chain uses TRBV11-2 with TRBJ2-1; D possibly corresponds to TRBD1 (6 bases). CDR3 length equals 16 residues. In germline, CDR1 is SGHAT, CDR2 FQNNGV. This chain's CDR3 is CASSLDLKGVHNEQFF. CDR3 DNA sequence: TGTGCCAGCAGCCTAGATCTGAAGGGGGTTCACAATGAGCAGTTCTTC.

The V gene is TRBV15, the J gene TRBJ2-5; D might be TRBD2 (6 bases). Germline loops: CDR1 LNHNV, CDR2 YYDKDF (reference sequence). Trimming took 5 bases from V and 2 from J, leaving 15 bases between them. CDR3 length: 15 residues. CDR3 sequence (DNA): TGTGCCACCAGCCCCACGCGGGACGAACAAGAGACCCAGTACTTC. Amino acids: CATSPTRDEQETQYF.

This clonotype was found a few times. The chain has TRBV15 and TRBJ2-7; no clear D. This CDR3 is 14 amino acids long. Germline-derived CDR1 and CDR2 are LNHNV and YYDKDF (reference sequence). V was trimmed by 1 base and J by 3 bases, leaving 10 bases between them. The CDR3 DNA is TGTGCCACCAGCAGAGCCGGACGGAGCTACGAGCAGTACGTC. Protein: CATSRAGRSYEQYV.

Only a few counts were recorded for this clonotype. The J gene is TRBJ2-1, the V gene TRBV20-1, with D perhaps TRBD2 (6 bases). Germline CDR1 DFQATT, CDR2 SNEGSKA (reference sequence). The CDR3 loop spans 12 amino acids. V was shortened by 0 bases and J by 12 bases, with 12 bases between the two germline ends. The CDR3 DNA reads TGCAGTGCTAGAGATGGTCGGGGAGGGCAGTTCTTC. This encodes CSARDGRGGQFF.

Worth noting for this clonotype: Being one base from a much bigger clone, this may be a read error. V is TRBV30 and J is TRBJ2-5, with 10 positions matching TRBD1. CDR3 length equals 13 residues. The germline gives CDR1 GTSNPN, CDR2 SVGIG (reference sequence). The CDR3 protein is CAWSGTGGETQSF. The CDR3 DNA reads as TGTGCCTGGAGTGGGACAGGGGGAGAGACCCAGTCCTTC.

The sample holds many counts of this clonotype. The chain has TRBV11-2 and TRBJ2-2; D remains ambiguous. The germline V gene has CDR1 SGHAT and CDR2 FQNNGV. The CDR3 spans 14 residues. Trimming left V 5 bases short and J 3 bases short, with 10 bases between. The CDR3 DNA reads as TGTGCCAGCAGCACCAGACAAGACACCGGGGAGCTGTTTTTT. Amino acids: CASSTRQDTGELFF.

This clonotype was observed at least ten times. V and J are TRBV12-3 or TRBV12-4 and TRBJ1-4, with D maybe TRBD1 (5 bases). The CDR3 covers 14 residues. V lost 6 bases and J lost 5, with 13 bases in between. The chain's CDR3 is CASSRQPANEKLFF. The CDR3 bases are TGTGCCAGCAGCCGACAGCCGGCAAATGAAAAACTGTTTTTT.

The chain uses TRBV6-1 and TRBJ2-7; TRBD2 agrees at 9 bases. With 10 bases clipped from V and 4 bases from J, the junction kept 14 bases outside the gene matches. Germline CDR1 and CDR2: MNHNS and SASEGT. The CDR3 sequence is 15 residues long. The CDR3 sequence is CAIGGREGHVYEQYF. For the CDR3, the DNA is TGTGCCATCGGGGGGCGGGAGGGCCATGTTTACGAGCAGTACTTC.

This clonotype was counted at least ten times. The V and J genes are TRBV11-2 and TRBJ1-2; D ambiguous. Germline values: CDR1 SGHAT, CDR2 FQNNGV. V gave up 5 bases and J gave up 7 bases, with 14 bases separating them. This CDR3 region has 13 residues. The CDR3 sequence: CASSPGRRGGYTF. DNA for the CDR3: TGTGCCAGCAGCCCCGGACGGAGAGGTGGCTACACCTTC.

The rearrangement joins TRBV10-3 to TRBJ1-1; 8 bases align to TRBD1. CDR3 length: 14 residues. Germline values: CDR1 ENHRY, CDR2 SYGVKD. V shed 6 bases and J 3 bases; nucleotides not matched to a gene: 6. The CDR3 is CAIRIGQGDTEAFF. The CDR3 DNA reads as TGTGCCATCAGGATCGGACAGGGCGACACTGAAGCTTTCTTT.

In its sample, this clonotype was seen many times. The V and J genes are TRBV6-1 and TRBJ1-1; 7 bases agree with TRBD1. The CDR3 consists of 16 residues. The ends lost 6 bases at V and 5 bases at J; junction bases unmatched: 15. From germline, CDR1 is MNHNS and CDR2 SASEGT. The CDR3 loop is CASRNGLTGLGTEAFF. CDR3 coding DNA: TGTGCCAGCAGGAACGGATTGACAGGGCTCGGAACTGAAGCTTTCTTT.

As regards this clonotype: This sequence may be a read error, since a much larger clone differs from it by one base. The V and J genes are TRBV11-2 and TRBJ2-3; D could derive from TRBD1 or TRBD2 (6 bases each). CDR1 is SGHAT, CDR2 FQNNGV, per germline. The CDR3 covers 14 residues. The CDR3 region is CASSKDRGGDTQYF. CDR3 DNA sequence: TGCGCCAGCAGCAAAGATCGAGGGGGGGATACGCAGTATTTT.

This clonotype has just a few counts. V gene TRBV9 combines with J gene TRBJ2-2, with 11 positions matching TRBD2. CDR3 length equals 17 residues. V was clipped by 1 base and J by 4 bases; unmatched bases: 6. Germline V gene data show CDR1 as SGDLS and CDR2 as YYNGEE. CDR3 nucleotides: TGTGCCAGCAGCGTATCGACTAGCGGGGCGGGCACCGGGGAGCTGTTTTTT. Amino acid sequence: CASSVSTSGAGTGELFF. Complete variable domain (other parts from reference TRBV9 and TRBJ2-2): DSGVTQTPKHLITATGQRVTLRCSPRSGDLSVYWYQQSLDQGLQFLIQYYNGEERAKGNILERFSAQQFPDLHSELNLSSLELGDSALYFCASSVSTSGAGTGELFFGEGSRLTVL.

In this sample, this clonotype turned up many times. The CDR3 nucleotides are TGCAGTGCTAGATCTCCGGGACAGGGTTTTAGCTCCTATAATTCACCCCTCCACTTT. Amino acid sequence: CSARSPGQGFSSYNSPLHF. The chain couples TRBV20-1 to TRBJ1-6; 9 bases agree with TRBD1. From germline, CDR1 is DFQATT and CDR2 SNEGSKA (reference sequence). The CDR3 covers 19 residues. After removal of 2 bases from V and 0 bases from J, the junction contained 11 bases not matched to a gene.

The V call is TRBV18, the J call TRBJ1-1; 10 bases map to TRBD1. The germline V gene encodes CDR1 KGHSH and CDR2 LQKENI. V was pared by 1 base and J by 3 bases, with 11 bases of the junction left unmatched. The CDR3 is made up of 18 amino acids. CDR3 DNA sequence: TGTGCCAGCTCACCACAGAGGGATCGGACAGGGGGGGACACTGAAGCTTTCTTT. This codes for CASSPQRDRTGGDTEAFF.

This clonotype was detected ten times or more. V usage is TRBV7-3 and J usage is TRBJ2-1; no reliable D call. This CDR3 has 15 amino acids. Trimming left V 3 bases short and J 3 bases short, with 12 bases between. Germline lookup yields CDR1 SGHTA and CDR2 FQGTGA. CDR3 sequence: CASSFEPIRYNEQFF. In DNA, the CDR3 is TGTGCCAGCAGCTTTGAACCCATCCGCTACAATGAGCAGTTCTTC.

The V and J genes are TRBV11-3 and TRBJ1-1, with D unclear. Trimming pared 5 bases from V and 3 bases from J, leaving 10 bases between. Germline values: CDR1 SGHNT, CDR2 YENEEA. This CDR3 region has 13 residues. The CDR3 sequence: CASSPHLDTEAFF. In DNA, the CDR3 is TGTGCCAGCAGCCCTCACCTCGACACTGAAGCTTTCTTT.